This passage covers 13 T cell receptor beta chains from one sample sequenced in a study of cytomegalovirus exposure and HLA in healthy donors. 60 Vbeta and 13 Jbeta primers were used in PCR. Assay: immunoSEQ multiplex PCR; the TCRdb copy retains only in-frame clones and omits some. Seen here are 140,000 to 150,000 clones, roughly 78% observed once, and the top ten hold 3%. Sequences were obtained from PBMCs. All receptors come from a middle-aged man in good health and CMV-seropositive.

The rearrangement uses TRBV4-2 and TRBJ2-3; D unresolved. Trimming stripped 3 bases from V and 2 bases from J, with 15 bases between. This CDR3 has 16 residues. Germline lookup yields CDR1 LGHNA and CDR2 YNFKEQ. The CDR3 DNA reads TGTGCCAGCAGCCAGTCCTGGCCGCCCACCACAGATACGCAGTATTTT. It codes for CASSQSWPPTTDTQYF.

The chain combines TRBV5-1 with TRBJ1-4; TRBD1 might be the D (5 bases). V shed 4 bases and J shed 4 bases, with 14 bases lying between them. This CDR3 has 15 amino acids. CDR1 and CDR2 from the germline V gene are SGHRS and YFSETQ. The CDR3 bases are TGCGCCAGCAGCCAAGGGGTTGGCGGTAATGAAAAACTGTTTTTT. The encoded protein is CASSQGVGGNEKLFF. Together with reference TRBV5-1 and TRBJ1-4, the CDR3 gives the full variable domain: KAGVTQTPRYLIKTRGQQVTLSCSPISGHRSVSWYQQTPGQGLQFLFEYFSETQRNKGNFPGRFSGRQFSNSRSEMNVSTLELGDSALYLCASSQGVGGNEKLFFGSGTQLSVL.

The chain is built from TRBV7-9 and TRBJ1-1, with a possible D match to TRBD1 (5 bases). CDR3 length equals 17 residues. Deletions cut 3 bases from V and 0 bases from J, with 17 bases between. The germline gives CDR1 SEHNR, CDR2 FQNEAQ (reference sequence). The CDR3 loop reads CASSFPQGGIMNTEAFF. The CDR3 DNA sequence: TGTGCCAGCAGCTTTCCCCAGGGAGGGATCATGAACACTGAAGCTTTCTTT.

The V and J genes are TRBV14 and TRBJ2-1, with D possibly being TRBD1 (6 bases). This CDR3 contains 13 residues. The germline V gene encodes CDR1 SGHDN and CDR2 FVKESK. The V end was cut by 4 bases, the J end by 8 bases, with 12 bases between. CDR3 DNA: TGTGCCAGCAGCCTGAGGGGGTTCGATGAGCAGTTCTTC. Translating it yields CASSLRGFDEQFF. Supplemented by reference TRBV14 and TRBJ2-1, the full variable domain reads EAGVTQFPSHSVIEKGQTVTLRCDPISGHDNLYWYRRVMGKEIKFLLHFVKESKQDESGMPNNRFLAERTGGTYSTLKVQPAELEDSGVYFCASSLRGFDEQFFGPGTRLTVL.

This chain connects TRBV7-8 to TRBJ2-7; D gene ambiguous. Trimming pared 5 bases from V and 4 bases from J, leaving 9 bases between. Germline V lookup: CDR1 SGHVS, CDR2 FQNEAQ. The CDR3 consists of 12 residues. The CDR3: CASSPPGYEQYF. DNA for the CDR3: TGTGCCAGCAGCCCCCCCGGGTACGAGCAGTACTTC.

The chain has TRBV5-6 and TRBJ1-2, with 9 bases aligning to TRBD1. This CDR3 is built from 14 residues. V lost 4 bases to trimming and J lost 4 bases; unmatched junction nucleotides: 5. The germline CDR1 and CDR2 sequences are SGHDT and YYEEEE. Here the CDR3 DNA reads TGTGCCAGCAGCAGGGCGGACAGGGGCTATGGCTACACCTTC. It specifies CASSRADRGYGYTF.

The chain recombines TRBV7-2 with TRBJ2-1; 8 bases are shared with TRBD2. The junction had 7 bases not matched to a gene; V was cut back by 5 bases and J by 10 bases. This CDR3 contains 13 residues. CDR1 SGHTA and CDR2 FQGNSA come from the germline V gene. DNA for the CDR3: TGTGCCAGCAGCGGCGGGACTAGGAGGGAGCAGTTCTTC. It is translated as CASSGGTRREQFF.

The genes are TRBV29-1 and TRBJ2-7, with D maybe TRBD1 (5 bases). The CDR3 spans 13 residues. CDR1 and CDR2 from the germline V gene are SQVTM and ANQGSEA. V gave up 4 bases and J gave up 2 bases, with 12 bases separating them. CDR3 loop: CSVGGHPAYEQYF. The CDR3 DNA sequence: TGCAGCGTTGGCGGACACCCTGCCTACGAGCAGTACTTC.

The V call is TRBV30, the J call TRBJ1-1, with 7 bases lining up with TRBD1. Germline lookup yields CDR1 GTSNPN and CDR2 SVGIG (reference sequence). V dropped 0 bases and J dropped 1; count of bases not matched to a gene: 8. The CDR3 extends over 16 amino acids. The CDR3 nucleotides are TGTGCCTGGAGTGTACAGCAGGGGGGTCCGAACACTGAAGCTTTCTTT. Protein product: CAWSVQQGGPNTEAFF.

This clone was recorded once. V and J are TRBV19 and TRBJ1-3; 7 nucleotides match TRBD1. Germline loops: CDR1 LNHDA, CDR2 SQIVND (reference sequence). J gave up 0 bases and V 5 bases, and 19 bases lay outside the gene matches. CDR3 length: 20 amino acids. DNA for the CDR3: TGTGCCAGTAGTTTTTTGCGACAGGGAAAACCTTCGAGCTCTGGAAACACCATATATTTT. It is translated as CASSFLRQGKPSSSGNTIYF.

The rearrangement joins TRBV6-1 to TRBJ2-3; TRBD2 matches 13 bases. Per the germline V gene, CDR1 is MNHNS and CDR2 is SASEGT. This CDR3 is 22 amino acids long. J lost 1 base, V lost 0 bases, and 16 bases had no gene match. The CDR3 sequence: CASSEASTATSGRARGTDTQYF. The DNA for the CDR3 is TGTGCCAGCAGTGAAGCAAGTACCGCCACTAGCGGGAGGGCCAGGGGCACAGATACGCAGTATTTT.

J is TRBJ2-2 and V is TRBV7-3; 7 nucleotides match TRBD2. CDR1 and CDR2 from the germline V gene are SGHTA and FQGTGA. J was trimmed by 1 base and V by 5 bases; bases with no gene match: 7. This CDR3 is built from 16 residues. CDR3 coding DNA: TGTGCCAGCAGCCCACCTAGCGGCCAGAACACCGGGGAGCTGTTTTTT. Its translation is CASSPPSGQNTGELFF.

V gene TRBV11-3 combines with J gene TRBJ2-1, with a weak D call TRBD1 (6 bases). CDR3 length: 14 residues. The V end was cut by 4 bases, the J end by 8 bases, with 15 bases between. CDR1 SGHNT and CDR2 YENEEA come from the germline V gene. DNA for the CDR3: TGTGCCAGCAGCTCCCAGTTACAGGGATATGAGCAGTTCTTC. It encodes CASSSQLQGYEQFF. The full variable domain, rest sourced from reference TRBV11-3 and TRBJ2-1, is EAGVVQSPRYKIIEKKQPVAFWCNPISGHNTLYWYLQNLGQGPELLIRYENEEAVDDSQLPKDRFSAERLKGVDSTLKIQPAELGDSAVYLCASSSQLQGYEQFFGPGTRLTVL.